This T cell receptor (beta chain) came from a study of shared clonotypes between healthy human individuals. Study as a whole: Three CD4 naive, three CD4 memory, two CD8 naive and one CD8 memory plate were used per donor.

Naive CD8 cells comprised CD45RO-negative, CCR7-positively selected cells, excluding terminally differentiated effector memory CD45RA+ cells. Original processing methods: ImmunoSEQ output held junction-only sequences without quality scores, so filtering differed. This table comes from immunoSEQ multiplex PCR, and its TCRdb copy is limited to in-frame clones, with some not included. V, J and clone size reflect that table, while D and trimming were determined from the DNA. The sample contains about 550,000 clones, around 95% of which appear only once. CDR1 and CDR2 from the germline V gene are SGDLS and YYNGEE. V dropped 7 bases and J dropped 7 bases, with 20 bases sitting between them. This CDR3 region has 14 residues.

This receptor was identified in a woman aged 25-40 years in good health. Material for sequencing was naive CD8+ T cells sorted from blood. The chain employs TRBV9 and TRBJ2-5, with D possibly TRBD1 on 7 matching bases. This CDR3 is CASAMARQGGTQYF. The CDR3 nucleotides are TGTGCCAGCGCCATGGCCCGACAGGGAGGGACCCAGTACTTC. Based on the CDR3 plus reference TRBV9 and TRBJ2-5, the full variable domain is DSGVTQTPKHLITATGQRVTLRCSPRSGDLSVYWYQQSLDQGLQFLIQYYNGEERAKGNILERFSAQQFPDLHSELNLSSLELGDSALYFCASAMARQGGTQYFGPGTRLLVL.